Below are 20 T cell receptor beta chains sequenced from a single sample in a study of Graves' ophthalmopathy and Graves' hyperthyroidism. RNA served as the template for amplifying TCR beta CDR3 regions. An initial RT-PCR round employing HTBI primers preceded a second-round multiplex PCR. MiXCR, applied by TCRdb to the multiplex PCR reads, yields one record per CDR3 protein. The repertoire holds about 370,000 distinct CDR3 sequences, approximately 18% seen once, with 2% to 3% in the top ten. The sequenced sample was peripheral blood. The receptors were gathered from an adult woman with stable Graves' hyperthyroidism.

V usage is TRBV19 and J usage is TRBJ2-3; D is perhaps TRBD2 (6 bases). Germline V gene data show CDR1 as LNHDA and CDR2 as SQIVND (reference sequence). The CDR3 runs to 17 residues. Trimming left V 3 bases short and J 6 bases short, with 22 bases between. The CDR3 reads CASSIAPSGSGFDTQYF. CDR3 bases: TGTGCCAGTAGTATTGCCCCCAGCGGCAGCGGGTTTGATACGCAGTATTTT.

This clonotype was counted many times. The chain carries TRBV28 and TRBJ1-6; 8 bases align to TRBD1. The CDR3 is 13 residues long. The V and J ends lost 6 bases and 7 bases, in that order; junction bases with no gene match: 2. CDR1 and CDR2 from the germline V gene are MDHEN and SYDVKM. This chain's CDR3 is CASSRGRNSPLHF. CDR3 DNA: TGTGCCAGCAGCAGGGGGCGGAATTCACCCCTCCACTTT.

This clonotype was found many times. V and J are TRBV12-3 or TRBV12-4 and TRBJ2-5; D unclear. Deletions cut 4 bases from V and 2 bases from J, with 5 bases between. This CDR3 comprises 12 residues. In DNA form, the CDR3 reads TGTGCCAGCAGTTCCGATCAAGAGACCCAGTACTTC. The encoded protein is CASSSDQETQYF.

The chain has TRBV12-5 and TRBJ1-2, with D unclear. The V and J ends lost 5 bases and 8 bases respectively, with 27 bases between them. Germline loops: CDR1 LGHNT, CDR2 FRNRAP. The CDR3 sequence is 17 residues long. The CDR3 is CASGPPGVNPHREGYTF. The DNA of the CDR3 is TGTGCTAGTGGTCCCCCGGGAGTTAACCCGCACCGGGAAGGCTACACCTTC. Using reference TRBV12-5 and TRBJ1-2 for the parts outside the CDR3, the full variable domain is DARVTQTPRHKVTEMGQEVTMRCQPILGHNTVFWYRQTMMQGLELLAYFRNRAPLDDSGMPKDRFSAEMPDATLATLKIQPSEPRDSAVYFCASGPPGVNPHREGYTFGSGTRLTVV.

This clonotype was detected many times. The chain has TRBV20-1 and TRBJ1-1; 8 nucleotides agree with TRBD1. The CDR3 loop spans 13 amino acids. The J segment lost 4 bases and the V segment lost 6 bases, leaving 7 bases of the junction unmatched. The V gene's germline CDR1 is DFQATT and CDR2 SNEGSKA (reference sequence). CDR3 protein: CSASTGGSTEAFF. The CDR3 nucleotides read TGCAGTGCATCAACAGGGGGGAGCACTGAAGCTTTCTTT.

At least ten counts were recorded for this clonotype. This chain links TRBV6-5 with TRBJ2-2; 11 nucleotides agree with TRBD2. The CDR3 contains 16 residues. The V gene end was trimmed by 5 bases and the J gene end by 3 bases; junction bases not matched to a gene: 5. Germline V gene sequence: CDR1 MNHEY, CDR2 SVGAGI. CDR3 residues: CASSPGTSGYTGELFF. The CDR3 DNA reads as TGTGCCAGCAGTCCCGGGACTAGCGGCTACACCGGGGAGCTGTTTTTT.

At least ten counts were recorded for this clonotype. This sequence joins TRBV6-2 or TRBV6-3 and TRBJ2-5, with 10 bases fitting TRBD2. Germline CDR1 and CDR2: MNHEY and SVGEGT. The CDR3 totals 14 residues. The J segment lost 5 bases and the V segment lost 2 bases, leaving 2 bases of the junction unmatched. Written as DNA, the CDR3 is TGTGCCAGCAGTTACGGACTAGCGGCGGAGACCCAGTACTTC. Residues: CASSYGLAAETQYF.

There are many counts of this clonotype. This chain uses TRBV28 with TRBJ1-2, with D possibly TRBD1 on 6 matching bases. This CDR3 has 13 amino acids. Trimming removed 3 bases from V and 8 bases from J, with 13 bases in between. Germline values: CDR1 MDHEN, CDR2 SYDVKM. In DNA form, the CDR3 reads TGTGCCAGCAGTTTTTTTGGGGGCGGGGGCTACACCTTC. The encoded protein is CASSFFGGGGYTF.

This clonotype was counted ten times or more. The chain combines TRBV28 with TRBJ1-5; D perhaps matches TRBD1 (6 bases). Trimming took off 9 bases at V and 4 bases at J, with 13 bases between the two ends. Germline assignment: CDR1 MDHEN and CDR2 SYDVKM. The CDR3 length is 13 residues. The CDR3 nucleotides are TGTGCCAGTACGGACAGCGAGAATCAGCCCCAGCATTTT. As protein: CASTDSENQPQHF.

This clonotype came up many times. This chain joins TRBV2 and TRBJ1-2, with D tentatively TRBD1 (6 bases). The CDR3 runs to 11 residues. The ends were cut back, 8 bases at V and 6 bases at J, with 10 bases in the middle. Germline V gene data show CDR1 as SNHLY and CDR2 as FYNNEI. The CDR3 region has the DNA TGTGCCAGCCAGGGGCGCGATGGCTACACCTTC. Translated: CASQGRDGYTF.

As for this clonotype: It may be a read error: a sequence one base away is much more abundant. V gene TRBV7-9 combines with J gene TRBJ2-5, with 8 bases aligning to TRBD1. The CDR3 totals 15 residues. CDR1 is SEHNR, CDR2 FQNEAQ, per germline (reference sequence). Trimming at V came to 5 bases and at J to 2 bases, leaving 7 bases not matched to a gene. The CDR3 sequence: CASSPGQGRQETQYF. Here the CDR3 DNA reads TGTGCCAGCAGCCCCGGACAGGGCCGACAAGAGACCCAGTACTTC.

This clonotype was seen ten or more times. The rearrangement links TRBV5-1 to TRBJ2-6; TRBD2 might be the D (5 bases). V was trimmed by 4 bases and J by 0 bases, leaving 17 bases between them. Looked up from germline, CDR1 is SGHRS and CDR2 is YFSETQ. This CDR3 has 18 residues. The CDR3 protein is CASSPGNRLNSGANVLTF. CDR3 nucleotides: TGCGCCAGCAGCCCCGGGAACAGACTTAACTCTGGGGCCAACGTCCTGACTTTC. Full variable domain (rest looked up from reference TRBV5-1 and TRBJ2-6): KAGVTQTPRYLIKTRGQQVTLSCSPISGHRSVSWYQQTPGQGLQFLFEYFSETQRNKGNFPGRFSGRQFSNSRSEMNVSTLELGDSALYLCASSPGNRLNSGANVLTFGAGSRLTVL.

This chain joins TRBV5-6 and TRBJ2-7; D tentatively reads TRBD1 or TRBD2 (5 bases each). Trimming removed 2 bases from V and 5 bases from J, with 17 bases in between. CDR1 is SGHDT and CDR2 is YYEEEE in the germline V gene. This CDR3 has 15 residues. CDR3 in amino acids: CASSFFSGRGDEQYF. The CDR3, as DNA: TGTGCCAGCAGCTTTTTTTCAGGGAGAGGGGACGAGCAGTACTTC.

The chain recombines TRBV4-1 with TRBJ1-2; D gene unclear. Trimming took off 1 base at V and 8 bases at J, with 11 bases between the two ends. This CDR3 is built from 13 residues. Germline CDR1 reads MGHRA; CDR2 reads YSYEKL. The CDR3 DNA is TGCGCCAGCAGCCAAGGGGGAGAAATGGGCTACACCTTC. Translation: CASSQGGEMGYTF.

The chain joins TRBV29-1 to TRBJ1-1; D is unresolved. Deletions cut 6 bases from V and 4 bases from J, with 15 bases between. Per germline, CDR1 SQVTM and CDR2 ANQGSEA. CDR3 length: 13 residues. The CDR3 bases are TGCAGCGTCGGGATTGCATTGGGCACTGAAGCTTTCTTT. This gives the protein CSVGIALGTEAFF.

This clonotype was recorded a few times. One end of the junction varies from germline; a read error may be responsible. The rearrangement joins TRBV6-2 or TRBV6-3 to TRBJ2-4; 11 nucleotides align to TRBD2. CDR1 is MNHEY, CDR2 SVGEGT, per germline. This CDR3 is 16 amino acids long. This CDR3 reads CASRVLGTSGKSIQYF. DNA for the CDR3: TGTGCCAGCAGAGTTCTAGGGACTAGCGGCAAAAGCATTCAGTACTTC.

This clonotype has at least ten counts. The chain recombines TRBV30 with TRBJ1-6, with 8 positions matching TRBD1. Germline CDR1 is GTSNPN and CDR2 is SVGIG (reference sequence). V was pared by 3 bases and J by 10 bases, with 8 bases of the junction left unmatched. The CDR3 extends over 14 amino acids. The CDR3 DNA reads TGTGCCTGGAGCCTTGGACAGGGAGGCTCACCCCTCCACTTT. Residues: CAWSLGQGGSPLHF. The complete variable domain, with remaining parts taken from reference TRBV30 and TRBJ1-6, reads SQTIHQWPATLVQPVGSPLSLECTVEGTSNPNLYWYRQAAGRGLQLLFYSVGIGQISSEVPQNLSASRPQDRQFILSSKKLLLSDSGFYLCAWSLGQGGSPLHFGNGTRLTVT.

This clonotype was seen repeatedly, ten times or more. This chain connects TRBV7-9 to TRBJ2-2; 7 bases match TRBD1. Germline values: CDR1 SEHNR, CDR2 FQNEAQ (reference sequence). CDR3 length: 13 amino acids. Trimming at V came to 10 bases and at J to 7 bases, leaving 9 bases not matched to a gene. The CDR3 sequence: CAIRGPADGELFF. The CDR3 DNA reads TGTGCCATTAGGGGGCCGGCAGACGGGGAGCTGTTTTTT.

This clonotype was seen ten or more times. The chain links TRBV19 to TRBJ2-2; 13 nucleotides align to TRBD2. This CDR3 spans 16 amino acids. Unmatched junction bases numbered 4, after V lost 4 bases and J lost 5 bases. Germline V gene lookup returns CDR1 LNHDA and CDR2 SQIVND (reference sequence). This chain's CDR3 is CASSTEGLAGTGELFF. The CDR3 DNA reads as TGTGCCAGTAGTACGGAGGGACTAGCGGGAACCGGGGAGCTGTTTTTT.

This clonotype occurred many times. V usage is TRBV12-3 or TRBV12-4 and J usage is TRBJ1-2; no firm D call. The length of the CDR3 is 13 residues. The V end lost 7 bases, the J end lost 7 bases, and 16 bases lay between the germline ends. The CDR3 spells CASIPSGFIGYTF. The CDR3 DNA reads TGTGCCAGCATCCCCTCAGGCTTTATTGGCTACACCTTC.